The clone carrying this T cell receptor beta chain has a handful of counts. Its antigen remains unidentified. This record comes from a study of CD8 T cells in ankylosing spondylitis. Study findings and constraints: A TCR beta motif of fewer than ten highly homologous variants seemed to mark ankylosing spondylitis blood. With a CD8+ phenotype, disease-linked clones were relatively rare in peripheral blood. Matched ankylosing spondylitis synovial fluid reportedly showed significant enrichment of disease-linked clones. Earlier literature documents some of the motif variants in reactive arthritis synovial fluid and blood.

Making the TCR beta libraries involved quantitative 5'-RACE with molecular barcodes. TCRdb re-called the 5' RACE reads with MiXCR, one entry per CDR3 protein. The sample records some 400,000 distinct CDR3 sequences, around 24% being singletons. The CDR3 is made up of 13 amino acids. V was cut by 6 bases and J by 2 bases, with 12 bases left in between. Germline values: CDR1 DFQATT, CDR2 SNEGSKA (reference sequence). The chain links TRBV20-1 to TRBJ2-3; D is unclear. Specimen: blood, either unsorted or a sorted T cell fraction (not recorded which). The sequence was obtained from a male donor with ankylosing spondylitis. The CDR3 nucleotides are TGCAGTGCCGCGGTACTAAACACAGATACGCAGTATTTT. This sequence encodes CSAAVLNTDTQYF.